The clone carrying this T cell receptor beta chain was seen more than once but under ten times. Antigen: not known. From the 5' RACE reads, TCRdb called clonotypes with MiXCR, one entry per CDR3 protein. Counted here are 200,000 to 300,000 distinct CDR3 sequences, over 8.5% occurring once; the ten biggest clones make up approximately 20%. This sample is part of a study of T-cell memory formation after mild COVID-19. Study summary: Largely, the TCR clusters proved donor specific. Whole-study results and caveats: Clones that contracted clustered mainly in CM and EM if CD4+ and in EMRA if CD8+.

CDR3 size: 14 residues. Looked up from germline, CDR1 is SQVTM and CDR2 is ANQGSEA. V lost 7 bases and J lost 4; bases outside the gene matches: 11. The V call is TRBV29-1, the J call TRBJ2-5; 8 positions agree with TRBD2. The receptor's source is a man younger than 30 who had mild COVID-19 (a few samples of this study predate the infection). Cell type and time point are not known. Sequenced material: PBMCs or a T cell subset sorted from them (not recorded which). The CDR3 bases are TGCAGCGCCGGACGAGGCGGGGGGCCAGAGACCCAGTACTTC. Translated, it gives CSAGRGGGPETQYF.